The 15 T cell receptor beta chains listed next were all sequenced from one sample in a study of shared clonotypes between healthy human individuals. Sequencing was performed with immunoSEQ multiplex PCR; in TCRdb, only in-frame clones are kept and a portion is missing. This sample carries roughly 500,000 clones, approximately 95% of them seen once, and the ten largest clones take about 0.064%. Sequences were obtained from naive CD4+ T cells sorted from blood. As for subset: CD45RA+ positively selected. The receptors here all came from a woman in her thirties in good health.

This clone was seen once. The chain links TRBV5-4 to TRBJ1-1; D might be TRBD1 (5 bases). The CDR3 has 16 residues. Trimming removed 1 base at V and 1 base at J, with 14 bases between. The V gene's germline CDR1 is SGHNT and CDR2 YYREEE (reference sequence). CDR3 sequence: CASSLMGEGRNTEAFF. CDR3 DNA: TGTGCCAGCAGCTTGATGGGGGAAGGTCGGAACACTGAAGCTTTCTTT.

CDR3 in amino acids: CVRSLANTGKRADTQYF. CDR3 sequence (DNA): TGTGTCAGAAGCTTAGCGAATACCGGGAAGAGGGCAGATACGCAGTATTTT. The chain links TRBV7-5 to TRBJ2-3; whether TRBD2, the table's D call, matches the DNA was not checked. TRBV7-5 is an annotated pseudogene. This CDR3 is 17 amino acids long.

This chain uses TRBV27 with TRBJ2-4; D remains unclear. The CDR3 covers 13 residues. The V gene's germline CDR1 is MNHEY and CDR2 SMNVEV (reference sequence). Trimming took off 8 bases at V and 1 base at J, with 9 bases between the two ends. CDR3 coding DNA: TGTGCCAGCCGGACGTGGGCCAAAAACATTCAGTACTTC. Amino acid sequence: CASRTWAKNIQYF.

J is TRBJ1-2 and V is TRBV6-5; D is unclear. V lost 4 bases to trimming and J lost 2 bases, with 14 bases between them. This CDR3 spans 15 amino acids. From germline, CDR1 is MNHEY and CDR2 SVGAGI. The CDR3 region is CASSLVRNSNYGYTF. CDR3 nucleotide sequence: TGTGCCAGCAGTTTAGTTCGGAATAGCAACTATGGCTACACCTTC.

This clone showed up just once. The chain joins TRBV11-2 to TRBJ2-1; TRBD1 matches 10 bases. The CDR3 is made up of 16 amino acids. The J segment lost 5 bases and the V segment lost 1 base, leaving 5 bases of the junction unmatched. Germline CDR1 SGHAT, CDR2 FQNNGV. CDR3 bases: TGTGCCAGCAGCTTAGCCCGGGACAGGGGTAACAATGAGCAGTTCTTC. It yields the protein CASSLARDRGNNEQFF.

The gene calls are TRBV7-3 and TRBJ2-1, with 9 bases matching TRBD2. Looked up from germline, CDR1 is SGHTA and CDR2 is FQGTGA. The V segment lost 5 bases and the J segment 9 bases; nucleotides outside the gene matches: 5. The CDR3 has 13 amino acids. In DNA, the CDR3 is TGTGCCAGCAGCATCGGACTAGCGCTTGAGCAGTTCTTC. Translation gives CASSIGLALEQFF.

The chain is built from TRBV6-5 and TRBJ2-2; TRBD1 or TRBD2 may be the D gene (5 bases each). With 4 bases removed from V and 6 bases from J, the gap between germline ends came to 15 bases. The CDR3 sequence is 15 residues long. Germline CDR1 is MNHEY and CDR2 is SVGAGI. As DNA, the CDR3 is TGTGCCAGCAGTTCTAGCCAGGGTGACGCCGGGGAGCTGTTTTTT. Residues: CASSSSQGDAGELFF.

J is TRBJ2-7 and V is TRBV5-1, with 7 bases matching TRBD2. The germline V gene has CDR1 SGHRS and CDR2 YFSETQ. After removal of 0 bases from V and 3 bases from J, the junction contained 6 bases not matched to a gene. This CDR3 region has 15 residues. The CDR3 is CASSLEAGLFYEQYF. CDR3 nucleotide sequence: TGCGCCAGCAGCTTGGAAGCGGGGCTGTTCTACGAGCAGTACTTC.

This rearrangement joins TRBV6-5 to TRBJ2-2; 12 bases line up with TRBD2. Looked up from germline, CDR1 is MNHEY and CDR2 is SVGAGI. The CDR3 extends over 16 amino acids. Trimming took 0 bases from V and 4 from J; bases not matched to a gene: 0. This chain's CDR3 is CASSYSTSGGTGELFF. In DNA, the CDR3 is TGTGCCAGCAGTTACTCGACTAGCGGGGGCACCGGGGAGCTGTTTTTT.

This clone was observed at least ten times. This sequence joins TRBV7-3 and TRBJ1-2; D may be TRBD1 (5 bases). V was shortened by 1 base and J by 0 bases, with 9 bases between the two germline ends. The length of the CDR3 is 15 residues. CDR1 and CDR2 (germline): SGHTA, FQGTGA. DNA of the CDR3: TGTGCCAGCAGCTTAATGCAGGGAGCTAACTATGGCTACACCTTC. As protein: CASSLMQGANYGYTF. Supplemented by reference TRBV7-3 and TRBJ1-2, the full variable domain reads GAGVSQTPSNKVTEKGKYVELRCDPISGHTALYWYRQSLGQGPEFLIYFQGTGAADDSGLPNDRFFAVRPEGSVSTLKIQRTERGDSAVYLCASSLMQGANYGYTFGSGTRLTVV.

In this sample, this clone turned up once. V usage is TRBV11-1 and J usage is TRBJ2-7; 10 bases align to TRBD2. This CDR3 region has 16 residues. V trimming: 1 base; J trimming: 7 bases; junction bases outside the gene matches: 10. The germline gives CDR1 SGHAT, CDR2 FQDESV (reference sequence). The CDR3: CASSLVSLAGAREQYF. In DNA, the CDR3 is TGTGCCAGCAGCTTAGTGTCCCTAGCGGGAGCAAGGGAGCAGTACTTC.

This chain connects TRBV5-4 to TRBJ2-7, with TRBD2 matching 9 bases. This CDR3 contains 16 residues. Per the germline V gene, CDR1 is SGHNT and CDR2 is YYREEE (reference sequence). With V trimmed by 4 bases and J by 0 bases, 8 bases remained unmatched. CDR3 in DNA: TGTGCCAGCAGCCCCAAGGCGGGAGGGTTCTCCTACGAGCAGTACTTC. This translates into CASSPKAGGFSYEQYF.

V usage is TRBV19 and J usage is TRBJ1-2; a possible D gene is TRBD1 (5 bases). CDR1 is LNHDA, CDR2 SQIVND, per germline (reference sequence). The V end was cut by 1 base, the J end by 7 bases, with 16 bases between. CDR3 length: 15 residues. The CDR3 bases are TGTGCCAGTAGTATAGGAGGACAACCTGTCGGTGGCTACACCTTC. Its translation is CASSIGGQPVGGYTF.

This rearrangement joins TRBV10-3 to TRBJ2-6; D possibly corresponds to TRBD1 (5 bases). This CDR3 contains 17 residues. CDR1 ENHRY and CDR2 SYGVKD come from the germline V gene. The V end lost 3 bases, the J end lost 0 bases, and 12 bases lay between the germline ends. This chain's CDR3 is CAISDKGLSSGANVLTF. The CDR3 DNA follows: TGTGCCATCAGTGATAAGGGGCTGAGCTCTGGGGCCAACGTCCTGACTTTC.

The chain carries TRBV6-5 and TRBJ2-5; D not resolved. CDR3 size: 14 residues. CDR1 and CDR2 (germline): MNHEY, SVGAGI. With 2 bases removed from V and 4 bases from J, the gap between germline ends came to 11 bases. The CDR3 region is CASSYGSVPETQYF. CDR3 sequence (DNA): TGTGCCAGCAGTTACGGCTCAGTCCCAGAGACCCAGTACTTC.